This T cell receptor (beta chain) was observed in a study of regulatory T cells in long-lasting Graves disease. General study results and limits: TCR diversity was lower in persistent than newly diagnosed Graves' disease.

As to this clonotype: Its antigen is undetermined.

Time point defined: newly diagnosed GD, antithyroid drugs for less than 3 months. TCR sequences were obtained from RNA taken from PBMCs. Through Arm-PCR of CDR3 regions and iRepertoire HTBI primers, TCR beta libraries were built. A single record per CDR3 protein comes from TCRdb applying MiXCR to the multiplex PCR reads. The repertoire has more than 300,000 distinct CDR3 sequences, 15% to 20% of them found once; the top ten carry roughly 21%. These data are also associated with another study on T cells in Graves' hyperthyroidism and ophthalmopathy. From that report: TCR CDR3 underwent first-round RT-PCR with the HTBI primer set.

Sequencing used peripheral blood mononuclear cells (PBMCs), obtained at new diagnosis, from a patient treated with antithyroid drugs. This sequence originates from a young woman with Graves disease.

CDR3 bases: TGTGCCAGCAGTGTCGGTTTACAGGGGGGGAATTCACCCCTCCACTTT. It specifies CASSVGLQGGNSPLHF. V gene TRBV2 combines with J gene TRBJ1-6, with TRBD1 matching 8 bases. CDR1 SNHLY and CDR2 FYNNEI come from the germline V gene. This CDR3 region has 16 residues. V was pared by 4 bases and J by 7 bases, with 9 bases of the junction left unmatched.